The 20 T cell receptor beta chains below come from one sample, sequenced in a study of T-cell memory formation after mild COVID-19. TCRdb independently ran MiXCR on the 5' RACE reads; one entry per CDR3 protein. The data hold over 250,000 distinct CDR3 sequences, with more than 15% observed a single time. The sequenced sample was PBMCs or a T cell subset sorted from them (not recorded which). These receptors were taken from a man younger than 35 who had mild COVID-19 (a few samples of this study predate the infection). Cell type and time point are not known.

This clonotype was observed many times. V is TRBV12-3 or TRBV12-4 and J is TRBJ2-3; 7 bases are a match to TRBD1. The CDR3 runs to 15 residues. J gave up 1 base and V 5 bases, and 6 bases lay outside the gene matches. CDR3 region: CASSQGTAGTDTQYF. The CDR3 DNA reads as TGTGCCAGCAGTCAGGGGACAGCCGGCACAGATACGCAGTATTTT.

CDR3 bases: TGTGCCAGCAGCGACAACAGCAATGAGCAGTTCTTC. Protein product: CASSDNSNEQFF. The chain recombines TRBV7-2 with TRBJ2-1; D unclear. CDR1 and CDR2 (germline): SGHTA, FQGNSA. The CDR3 is made up of 12 amino acids. Deletions cut 5 bases from V and 6 bases from J, with 8 bases between.

This clonotype occurred a few times. This rearrangement joins TRBV11-2 to TRBJ1-2; no reliable D call. V was pared by 2 bases and J by 0 bases, with 7 bases between. The CDR3 covers 14 residues. Germline loops: CDR1 SGHAT, CDR2 FQNNGV. CDR3 sequence reads: CASSLMKANYGYTF. CDR3 bases: TGTGCCAGCAGCTTAATGAAGGCTAACTATGGCTACACCTTC.

The V and J genes are TRBV13 and TRBJ2-1; TRBD2 matches at 10 bases. The V segment lost 5 bases and the J segment 8 bases; nucleotides outside the gene matches: 9. The length of the CDR3 is 15 residues. Looked up from germline, CDR1 is PRHDT and CDR2 is FYEKMQ (reference sequence). CDR3 amino acids: CASSAWASGGDEQFF. Written as DNA, the CDR3 is TGTGCCAGCAGCGCCTGGGCTAGCGGGGGAGATGAGCAGTTCTTC.

The sample holds a few counts of this clonotype. Germline and junction disagree at one end, which may indicate a read error. The CDR3 coding sequence is TGTGCCAGCAGCTTTTGGGACCAGGGGGACCCCACGGAGTTATTC. Residues: CASSFWDQGDPTELF. The chain is built from TRBV7-9 and TRBJ2-5; 7 bases fit TRBD1. The length of the CDR3 is 15 residues. CDR1 SEHNR and CDR2 FQNEAQ come from the germline V gene (reference sequence).

V gene TRBV5-1 combines with J gene TRBJ2-1, with 9 bases matching TRBD2. V gave up 4 bases and J gave up 5 bases; unmatched junction bases: 13. The CDR3 has 17 residues. Germline V gene sequence: CDR1 SGHRS, CDR2 YFSETQ. This CDR3 reads CASSPLERGAGHNEQFF. The CDR3 DNA is TGCGCCAGCAGCCCTCTTGAGCGGGGGGCGGGGCACAATGAGCAGTTCTTC.

The table lists this clonotype with many counts. The chain has TRBV5-4 and TRBJ2-5; D possibly corresponds to TRBD1 (6 bases). V was pared by 3 bases and J by 1 base, with 10 bases between. Germline assignment: CDR1 SGHNT and CDR2 YYREEE (reference sequence). The CDR3 is made up of 14 amino acids. The chain's CDR3 is CASSSQTGQETQYF. Written as DNA, the CDR3 is TGTGCCAGCAGCTCCCAGACAGGCCAAGAGACCCAGTACTTC.

There are many counts of this clonotype. This rearrangement joins TRBV6-5 to TRBJ1-2, with D hard to call. The V and J ends lost 4 bases and 7 bases respectively, with 13 bases between them. Germline V gene data show CDR1 as MNHEY and CDR2 as SVGAGI. The CDR3 length is 13 residues. The CDR3 DNA follows: TGTGCCAGCAGTTCCCGGTCCATTCCTGGCTACACCTTC. It encodes CASSSRSIPGYTF.

This chain joins TRBV12-5 and TRBJ2-6; D remains ambiguous. The V gene lost 5 bases and the J gene lost 6 bases, with 5 bases spanning the gap. This CDR3 region has 12 residues. Germline V gives CDR1 LGHNT, CDR2 FRNRAP. The CDR3 is CASGGEANVLTF. In DNA form, the CDR3 reads TGTGCTAGTGGTGGCGAGGCCAACGTCCTGACTTTC.

Only a few counts were recorded for this clonotype. The J gene is TRBJ2-7, the V gene TRBV6-2 or TRBV6-3; TRBD2 is a possible D gene (6 bases). Deletions cut 5 bases from V and 1 base from J, with 18 bases between. Germline CDR1 MNHEY, CDR2 SVGEGT. The CDR3 covers 16 residues. CDR3 DNA sequence: TGTGCCAGCAGTGACCCGACTAGTAAGGCGTCCTACGAGCAGTACTTC. Residues: CASSDPTSKASYEQYF.

The chain recombines TRBV15 with TRBJ2-6; D remains unclear. V lost 9 bases and J 0 bases, leaving 6 bases between the germline ends. The germline V gene encodes CDR1 LNHNV and CDR2 YYDKDF (reference sequence). The length of the CDR3 is 13 residues. CDR3 DNA sequence: TGTGCCACGCGCCTCTCTGGGGCCAACGTCCTGACTTTC. It is translated as CATRLSGANVLTF.

This clonotype was counted at least ten times. The V gene is TRBV20-1, the J gene TRBJ2-1, with 9 bases lining up with TRBD2. The CDR3 runs to 14 residues. With 2 bases clipped from V and 3 bases from J, the junction kept 2 bases outside the gene matches. Germline CDR1 is DFQATT and CDR2 is SNEGSKA (reference sequence). CDR3 residues: CSARLAGHYNEQFF. The CDR3, as DNA: TGCAGTGCTAGACTAGCGGGACACTACAATGAGCAGTTCTTC.

The chain uses TRBV12-3 or TRBV12-4 and TRBJ1-2; D possibly corresponds to TRBD1 (5 bases). This CDR3 region has 14 residues. The ends were cut back, 4 bases at V and 4 bases at J, with 13 bases in the middle. CDR3 residues: CASSSWGRSYGYTF. In DNA form, the CDR3 reads TGTGCCAGCAGTTCGTGGGGACGGAGCTATGGCTACACCTTC.

The chain links TRBV3-1 to TRBJ2-1, with TRBD1 identical over 9 bases. Germline V gene lookup returns CDR1 LGHDT and CDR2 YNNKEL (reference sequence). The CDR3 consists of 16 residues. Germline trimming cut 6 bases from V and 1 base from J; bases unmatched to any gene: 7. This CDR3 is CASRDTGTGSYNEQFF. The DNA for the CDR3 is TGTGCCAGCAGGGATACCGGGACAGGGTCCTACAATGAGCAGTTCTTC.

The genes are TRBV9 and TRBJ1-2; D ambiguous. The CDR3 covers 13 residues. Per germline, CDR1 SGDLS and CDR2 YYNGEE. Trimming removed 3 bases at V and 4 bases at J, with 10 bases between. In nucleotides, the CDR3 is TGTGCCAGCAGCGCAACAGTATCCTATGGCTACACCTTC. Translated: CASSATVSYGYTF. Based on the CDR3 plus reference TRBV9 and TRBJ1-2, the full variable domain is DSGVTQTPKHLITATGQRVTLRCSPRSGDLSVYWYQQSLDQGLQFLIQYYNGEERAKGNILERFSAQQFPDLHSELNLSSLELGDSALYFCASSATVSYGYTFGSGTRLTVV.

This clonotype showed up just a few times. The chain has TRBV20-1 and TRBJ2-2; D is unclear. The CDR3 contains 12 residues. V lost 3 bases and J lost 4, with 6 bases in between. Germline CDR1 is DFQATT and CDR2 is SNEGSKA (reference sequence). As DNA, the CDR3 is TGCAGTGCTAGTGGCTCCACCGGGGAGCTGTTTTTT. It translates to CSASGSTGELFF.

This clonotype was counted ten times or more. The chain recombines TRBV4-3 with TRBJ2-3; D unclear. The CDR3 is 14 residues long. The V end was cut by 4 bases, the J end by 6 bases, with 14 bases between. CDR1 LGHNA and CDR2 YSLEER come from the germline V gene. The CDR3 loop reads CASSLLGSVDTQYF. DNA for the CDR3: TGCGCCAGCAGCCTCTTGGGGTCCGTGGATACGCAGTATTTT.

The J gene is TRBJ1-1, the V gene TRBV7-2; tentatively, D is TRBD1 (5 bases). V was pared by 2 bases and J by 8 bases, with 6 bases between. This CDR3 has 11 amino acids. CDR1 is SGHTA and CDR2 is FQGNSA in the germline V gene. The CDR3 loop is CASSLWDEAFF. The CDR3 nucleotides are TGTGCCAGCAGCTTATGGGACGAAGCTTTCTTT. Looking up the rest from reference TRBV7-2 and TRBJ1-1 gives the full variable domain: GAGVSQSPSNKVTEKGKDVELRCDPISGHTALYWYRQSLGQGLEFLIYFQGNSAPDKSGLPSDRFSAERTGGSVSTLTIQRTQQEDSAVYLCASSLWDEAFFGQGTRLTVV.

V usage is TRBV12-3 or TRBV12-4 and J usage is TRBJ2-5; 7 bases align to TRBD1. The CDR3 runs to 15 residues. V shed 1 base and J 1 base; nucleotides not matched to a gene: 3. CDR3 residues: CASSLGGTAQETQYF. The CDR3 DNA reads TGTGCCAGCAGTTTAGGGGGGACAGCCCAAGAGACCCAGTACTTC.

This chain joins TRBV5-4 and TRBJ1-1, with D possibly matching TRBD1 (5 bases). Between the trimmed V and J ends, which lost 4 bases and 3 bases, there was a span of 13 bases. The CDR3 spans 14 residues. Germline V lookup: CDR1 SGHNT, CDR2 YYREEE (reference sequence). CDR3 DNA sequence: TGTGCCAGCAGCGAAGGGACGGTGGACACTGAAGCTTTCTTT. Translating it yields CASSEGTVDTEAFF.